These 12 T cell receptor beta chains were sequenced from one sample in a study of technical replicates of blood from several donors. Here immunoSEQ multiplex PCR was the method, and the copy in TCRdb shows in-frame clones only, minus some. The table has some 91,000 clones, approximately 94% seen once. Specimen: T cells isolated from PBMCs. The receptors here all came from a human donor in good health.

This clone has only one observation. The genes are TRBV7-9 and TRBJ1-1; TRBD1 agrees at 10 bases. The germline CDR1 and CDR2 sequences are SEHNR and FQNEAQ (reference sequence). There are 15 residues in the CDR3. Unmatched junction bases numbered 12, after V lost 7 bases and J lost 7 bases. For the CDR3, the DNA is TGTGCCAGCACTTCGCCCGGACAGGGGGAAATTGAAGCTTTCTTT. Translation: CASTSPGQGEIEAFF.

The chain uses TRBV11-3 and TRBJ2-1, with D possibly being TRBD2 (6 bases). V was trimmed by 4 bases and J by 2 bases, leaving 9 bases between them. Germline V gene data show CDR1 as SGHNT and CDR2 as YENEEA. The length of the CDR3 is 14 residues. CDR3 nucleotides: TGTGCCAGCAGCTCCCGGACTACCTACAATGAGCAGTTCTTC. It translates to CASSSRTTYNEQFF.

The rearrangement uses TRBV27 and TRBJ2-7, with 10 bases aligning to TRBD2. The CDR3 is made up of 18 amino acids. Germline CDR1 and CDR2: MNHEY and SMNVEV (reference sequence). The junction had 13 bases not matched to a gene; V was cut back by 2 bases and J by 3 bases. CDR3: CASSLASEGLADRYEQYF. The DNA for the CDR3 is TGTGCCAGCAGTTTAGCATCAGAAGGACTAGCGGACCGCTACGAGCAGTACTTC.

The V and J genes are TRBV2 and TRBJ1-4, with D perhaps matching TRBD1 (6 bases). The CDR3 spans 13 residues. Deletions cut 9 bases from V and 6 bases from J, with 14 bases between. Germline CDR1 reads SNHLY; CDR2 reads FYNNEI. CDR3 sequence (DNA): TGTGCCAGTACAGGGTATGGTGATGAAAAACTGTTTTTT. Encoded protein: CASTGYGDEKLFF.

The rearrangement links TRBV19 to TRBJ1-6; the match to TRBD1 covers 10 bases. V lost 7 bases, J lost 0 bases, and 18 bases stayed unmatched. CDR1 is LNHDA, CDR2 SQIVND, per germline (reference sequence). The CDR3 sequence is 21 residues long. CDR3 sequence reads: CASTFAGGTGDLSSYNSPLHF. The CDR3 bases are TGTGCCAGTACCTTCGCGGGAGGGACAGGGGACCTAAGCTCCTATAATTCACCCCTCCACTTT.

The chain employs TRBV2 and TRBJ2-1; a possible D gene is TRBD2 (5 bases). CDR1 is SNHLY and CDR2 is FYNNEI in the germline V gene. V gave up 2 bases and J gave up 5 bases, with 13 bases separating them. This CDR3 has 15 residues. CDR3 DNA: TGTGCCAGCAGTGAATACGCCCAGCGGCACAATGAGCAGTTCTTC. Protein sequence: CASSEYAQRHNEQFF.

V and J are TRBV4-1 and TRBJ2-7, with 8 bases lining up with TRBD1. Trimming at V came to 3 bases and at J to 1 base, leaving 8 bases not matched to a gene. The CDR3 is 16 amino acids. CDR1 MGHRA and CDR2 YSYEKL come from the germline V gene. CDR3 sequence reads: CASSQASGGPSYEQYF. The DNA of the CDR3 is TGCGCCAGCAGCCAGGCATCAGGGGGCCCATCCTACGAGCAGTACTTC.

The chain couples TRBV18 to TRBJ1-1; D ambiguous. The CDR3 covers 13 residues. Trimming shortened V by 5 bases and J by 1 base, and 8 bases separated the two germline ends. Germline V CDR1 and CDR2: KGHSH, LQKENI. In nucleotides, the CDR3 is TGTGCCAGCTCATTCGGAGAGAACACTGAAGCTTTCTTT. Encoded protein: CASSFGENTEAFF.

The DNA for the CDR3 is TGTGCCAGCAGTTTAGTGGCTCGCTCCTACGAGCAGTACTTC. Amino acid sequence: CASSLVARSYEQYF. The chain is built from TRBV27 and TRBJ2-7, with D uncertain. Trimming left V 2 bases short and J 0 bases short, with 8 bases between. This CDR3 spans 14 amino acids. Germline CDR1 MNHEY, CDR2 SMNVEV (reference sequence).

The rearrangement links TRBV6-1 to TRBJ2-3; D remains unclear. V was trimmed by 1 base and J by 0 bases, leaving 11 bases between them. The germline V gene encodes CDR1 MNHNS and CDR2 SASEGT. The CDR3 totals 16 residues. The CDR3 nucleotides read TGTGCCAGCAGTGAAGAATCAGTTCTTAGCACAGATACGCAGTATTTT. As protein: CASSEESVLSTDTQYF.

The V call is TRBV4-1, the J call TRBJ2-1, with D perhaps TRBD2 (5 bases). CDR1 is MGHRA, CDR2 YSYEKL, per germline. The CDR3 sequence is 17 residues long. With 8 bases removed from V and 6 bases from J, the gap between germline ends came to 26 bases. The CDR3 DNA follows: TGCGCCAGCGAGAGGTTACCAACTAGTTTTCTTGGCAATGAGCAGTTCTTC. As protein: CASERLPTSFLGNEQFF.

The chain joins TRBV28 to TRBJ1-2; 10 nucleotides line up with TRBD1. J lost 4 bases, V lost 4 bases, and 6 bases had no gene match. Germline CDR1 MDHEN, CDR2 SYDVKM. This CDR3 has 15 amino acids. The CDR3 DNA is TGTGCCAGCAGTTCATCGGGACAGGGGAGCTATGGCTACACCTTC. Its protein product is CASSSSGQGSYGYTF.